These T cell receptor beta chains were read from a single sample in a study of T-cell memory formation after mild COVID-19. Each CDR3 protein is one row after TCRdb ran MiXCR on the 5' RACE reads. Among around 200,000 distinct CDR3 sequences listed, 9.5% to 10% were seen once. Sequencing used PBMCs or a T cell subset sorted from them (not recorded which). The receptor source for this set is a man between 18 and 29 years old who had mild COVID-19 (a few samples of this study predate the infection). Cell type and time point are not known. The CDR3 runs from the conserved cysteine through the conserved F or W. D genes are given only for firm matches.

D gene,V gene,J gene,CDR3 protein
TRBD1,TRBV5-1,TRBJ1-5,CASSQTGGGNQPQHF
TRBD1,TRBV11-1,TRBJ2-2,CASSPQLDRDGGELFF
TRBD1,TRBV5-1,TRBJ1-1,CASSVTTGLNTEAFF
NA,TRBV7-2,TRBJ1-1,CASSFSGETEAFF
NA,TRBV20-1,TRBJ1-2,CSARSPWSANYGYTF
NA,TRBV4-2,TRBJ1-2,CASSPDAYNYGYTF
TRBD1,TRBV12-3/TRBV12-4,TRBJ2-5,CASSRDRKETQYF
TRBD2,TRBV4-1,TRBJ2-3,CASSQKTSGGGGDTQYF
TRBD1,TRBV4-1,TRBJ2-2,CASGTVYPGELFF
TRBD1,TRBV27,TRBJ2-5,CASSLRGTGFLETQYF
TRBD1,TRBV4-1,TRBJ2-2,CASSPAAGGNTGELFF
TRBD1,TRBV28,TRBJ1-2,CASRAGTGYYGYTF